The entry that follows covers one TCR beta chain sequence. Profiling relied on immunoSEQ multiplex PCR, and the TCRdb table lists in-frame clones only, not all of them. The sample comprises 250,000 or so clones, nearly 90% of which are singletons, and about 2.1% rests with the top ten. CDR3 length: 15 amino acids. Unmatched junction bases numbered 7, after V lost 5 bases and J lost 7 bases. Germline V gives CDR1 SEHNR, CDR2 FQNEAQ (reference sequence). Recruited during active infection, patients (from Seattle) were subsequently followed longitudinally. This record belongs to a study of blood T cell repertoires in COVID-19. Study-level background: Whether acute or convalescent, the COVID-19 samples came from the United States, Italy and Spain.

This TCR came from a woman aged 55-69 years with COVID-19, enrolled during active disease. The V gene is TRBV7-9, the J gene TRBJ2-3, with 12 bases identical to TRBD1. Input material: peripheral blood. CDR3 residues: CASSQGQGAGNTQYF. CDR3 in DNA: TGTGCCAGCAGCCAGGGACAGGGGGCAGGGAATACGCAGTATTTT.